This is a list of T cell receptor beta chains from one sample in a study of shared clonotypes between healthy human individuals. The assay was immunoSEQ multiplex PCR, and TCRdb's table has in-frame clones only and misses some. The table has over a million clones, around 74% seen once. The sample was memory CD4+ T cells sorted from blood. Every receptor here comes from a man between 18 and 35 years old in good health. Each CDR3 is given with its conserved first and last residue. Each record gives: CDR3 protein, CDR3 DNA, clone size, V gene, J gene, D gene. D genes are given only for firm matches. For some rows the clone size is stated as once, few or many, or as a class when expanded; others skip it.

CDR3aa: CASSSGLRTPYEQYF
CDR3nt: TGTGCCAGCAGCTCGGGACTCCGAACCCCTTACGAGCAGTACTTC
abundance: few
v_gene: TRBV5-5
j_gene: TRBJ2-7
d_gene: NA

CDR3aa: CASSLQGGTQETQYF
CDR3nt: TGTGCCAGCAGCCTACAGGGAGGGACCCAAGAGACCCAGTACTTC
abundance: NA
v_gene: TRBV11-2
j_gene: TRBJ2-5
d_gene: NA

CDR3aa: CASSSGGGNVLTF
CDR3nt: TGTGCCAGCAGTTCTGGGGGCGGCAACGTCCTGACTTTC
abundance: few
v_gene: TRBV2
j_gene: TRBJ2-6
d_gene: NA

CDR3aa: CASWRTGYEQYF
CDR3nt: TGTGCCAGCTGGCGGACAGGCTACGAGCAGTACTTC
abundance: once
v_gene: TRBV28
j_gene: TRBJ2-7
d_gene: TRBD1

CDR3aa: CASSAQTQGRGQPQHF
CDR3nt: TGTGCCAGCAGTGCCCAGACCCAGGGGAGAGGTCAGCCCCAGCATTTT
abundance: NA
v_gene: TRBV6-1
j_gene: TRBJ1-5
d_gene: NA

CDR3aa: CASSPTGTGGDTEAFF
CDR3nt: TGTGCCAGCAGCCCAACCGGGACAGGGGGAGACACTGAAGCTTTCTTT
abundance: few
v_gene: TRBV4-2
j_gene: TRBJ1-1
d_gene: TRBD1

CDR3aa: CASSESQGARGNTIYF
CDR3nt: TGTGCCAGCTCGGAGAGTCAGGGGGCGCGCGGAAACACCATATATTTT
abundance: NA
v_gene: TRBV18
j_gene: TRBJ1-3
d_gene: TRBD1

CDR3aa: CASSLQGSYSPLHF
CDR3nt: TGTGCCAGCAGCTTACAGGGGAGTTATTCACCCCTCCACTTT
abundance: NA
v_gene: TRBV5-5
j_gene: TRBJ1-6
d_gene: TRBD1

CDR3aa: CAWLSGATDTQYF
CDR3nt: TGTGCCTGGCTCTCAGGGGCCACAGATACGCAGTATTTT
abundance: NA
v_gene: TRBV30
j_gene: TRBJ2-3
d_gene: NA

CDR3aa: CASHRGSNQPQHF
CDR3nt: TGTGCCAGTCACAGGGGGAGCAATCAGCCCCAGCATTTT
abundance: few
v_gene: TRBV6-1
j_gene: TRBJ1-5
d_gene: TRBD1

CDR3aa: CASSPGAVYGYTF
CDR3nt: TGTGCCAGCTCACCCGGGGCAGTGTATGGCTACACCTTC
abundance: many
v_gene: TRBV18
j_gene: TRBJ1-2
d_gene: NA

CDR3aa: CASSDGTGPYEQYF
CDR3nt: TGCGCCAGTTCCGACGGGACAGGACCCTACGAGCAGTACTTC
abundance: once
v_gene: TRBV10-1
j_gene: TRBJ2-7
d_gene: TRBD1

CDR3aa: CASSQTGYGANVLTF
CDR3nt: TGTGCCAGCAGTCAGACGGGGTATGGGGCCAACGTCCTGACTTTC
abundance: few
v_gene: TRBV6-1
j_gene: TRBJ2-6
d_gene: NA

CDR3aa: CASSVDAGGGTGELFF
CDR3nt: TGTGCCAGCAGCGTAGATGCGGGCGGGGGGACCGGGGAGCTGTTTTTT
abundance: NA
v_gene: TRBV9
j_gene: TRBJ2-2
d_gene: TRBD2

CDR3aa: CASSLRTGGGYTF
CDR3nt: TGTGCCAGCAGCCTTAGGACAGGCGGTGGCTACACCTTC
abundance: NA
v_gene: TRBV28
j_gene: TRBJ1-2
d_gene: TRBD1

CDR3aa: CASSSNGVSNQPQHF
CDR3nt: TGTGCCAGCAGTTCAAATGGGGTCAGCAATCAGCCCCAGCATTTT
abundance: NA
v_gene: TRBV28
j_gene: TRBJ1-5
d_gene: NA

CDR3aa: CASSFRETQYF
CDR3nt: TGTGCCAGCAGCTTCAGGGAGACCCAGTACTTC
abundance: NA
v_gene: TRBV7-2
j_gene: TRBJ2-5
d_gene: NA

CDR3aa: CASSGTAGYTF
CDR3nt: TGTGCCAGCAGCGGTACTGCTGGCTACACCTTC
abundance: NA
v_gene: TRBV27
j_gene: TRBJ1-2
d_gene: NA

CDR3aa: CASSEFFTGGLTGELFF
CDR3nt: TGTGCCAGCAGTGAATTTTTTACAGGGGGGTTAACCGGGGAGCTGTTTTTT
abundance: NA
v_gene: TRBV6-1
j_gene: TRBJ2-2
d_gene: TRBD1

CDR3aa: CASTGTGGTEAFF
CDR3nt: TGTGCCAGCACGGGGACAGGGGGTACTGAAGCTTTCTTT
abundance: NA
v_gene: TRBV11-2
j_gene: TRBJ1-1
d_gene: TRBD1

CDR3aa: CASRNSTGGVWGGRNNEQFF
CDR3nt: TGTGCCAGCCGTAATTCCACTGGTGGGGTGTGGGGGGGCCGAAACAATGAGCAGTTCTTC
abundance: NA
v_gene: TRBV28
j_gene: TRBJ2-1
d_gene: NA

CDR3aa: CAWEWTGSRAGYGYTF
CDR3nt: TGTGCCTGGGAGTGGACAGGTTCGCGTGCGGGCTATGGCTACACCTTC
abundance: NA
v_gene: TRBV30
j_gene: TRBJ1-2
d_gene: TRBD1